These 14 T cell receptor beta chains were all obtained from the same sample, sequenced in a study of neurological immune-mediated disorders. From the 5' RACE reads, TCRdb called clonotypes with MiXCR, one entry per CDR3 protein. The sample records 25,000 to 35,000 distinct CDR3 sequences, approximately 1.5% being singletons. Source material: PBMCs. These receptors were obtained from a woman in her thirties with multiple sclerosis.

This clonotype was counted ten times or more. The gene calls are TRBV7-2 and TRBJ2-3, with no clear D. The germline gives CDR1 SGHTA, CDR2 FQGNSA. The V end was cut by 2 bases, the J end by 0 bases, with 6 bases between. CDR3 length: 14 amino acids. The CDR3 sequence: CASSLRASTDTQYF. CDR3 DNA: TGTGCCAGCAGCTTACGGGCTAGCACAGATACGCAGTATTTT.

This clonotype was found many times. The chain carries TRBV11-2 and TRBJ1-2; D remains ambiguous. Per the germline V gene, CDR1 is SGHAT and CDR2 is FQNNGV. The CDR3 sequence is 11 residues long. V was cut by 5 bases and J by 7 bases, with 8 bases left in between. The CDR3 reads CASSLGGGYTF. Written as DNA, the CDR3 is TGTGCCAGCAGCCTAGGTGGTGGCTACACCTTC.

This clonotype was observed at least ten times. V and J are TRBV9 and TRBJ2-3; TRBD2 is a possible D gene (7 bases). V was pared by 7 bases and J by 5 bases, with 11 bases between. CDR3 length equals 12 residues. Germline V gene lookup returns CDR1 SGDLS and CDR2 YYNGEE. Here the CDR3 DNA reads TGTGCCAGCGGGGGGGCAAAAGATACGCAGTATTTT. Translation gives CASGGAKDTQYF.

Ten or more counts support this clonotype. Mismatch with germline at one junction end may stem from a read error. The V and J genes are TRBV7-2 and TRBJ2-5, with TRBD2 identical over 14 bases. CDR3 length: 16 residues. Germline lookup yields CDR1 SGHTA and CDR2 FQGNSA. In DNA, the CDR3 is TGTGCCAGCAGCCGGGGACTAGCGGGGGCACAAGAGACCAAGTACTTC. This codes for CASSRGLAGAQETKYF.

This clonotype was observed at least ten times. The V gene is TRBV3-1, the J gene TRBJ1-2; D possibly corresponds to TRBD1 (5 bases). CDR3 size: 13 residues. Germline V gives CDR1 LGHDT, CDR2 YNNKEL (reference sequence). Trimming removed 4 bases from V and 8 bases from J, with 14 bases in between. The CDR3 loop reads CASSLQRGSGYTF. The CDR3 DNA reads as TGTGCCAGCAGCCTCCAGCGGGGCTCGGGCTACACCTTC.

This clonotype was picked up many times. J is TRBJ2-1 and V is TRBV3-1; 7 bases align to TRBD2. Trimming at V came to 2 bases and at J to 0 bases, leaving 13 bases not matched to a gene. Germline assignment: CDR1 LGHDT and CDR2 YNNKEL (reference sequence). This CDR3 is built from 19 residues. The CDR3 coding sequence is TGTGCCAGCAGCCAATCCTACTTTAGGGTAGCGGGCTCCTACAATGAGCAGTTCTTC. This codes for CASSQSYFRVAGSYNEQFF.

This clonotype was picked up many times. V and J are TRBV20-1 and TRBJ2-1; D uncertain. Germline V gene sequence: CDR1 DFQATT, CDR2 SNEGSKA (reference sequence). There are 14 residues in the CDR3. V lost 5 bases and J 0 bases, leaving 11 bases between the germline ends. The CDR3 spells CSADSPLSYNEQFF. The CDR3 DNA is TGCAGTGCTGACTCCCCCCTCTCCTACAATGAGCAGTTCTTC.

This clonotype occurred many times. One base away lies a much larger clone, so this may be a sequencing read error. V gene TRBV11-2 combines with J gene TRBJ2-1, with 7 bases matching TRBD1. From germline, CDR1 is SGHAT and CDR2 FQNNGV. The CDR3 has 14 residues. The CDR3 DNA reads as TGTGCCAGCAGCATGACAGGGCCCTACAATGCGCAGTTCTTC. This gives the protein CASSMTGPYNAQFF.

Ten or more counts support this clonotype. V is TRBV5-1 and J is TRBJ2-1; TRBD2 matches 8 bases. Per the germline V gene, CDR1 is SGHRS and CDR2 is YFSETQ. J lost 15 bases, V lost 3 bases, and 14 bases had no gene match. The CDR3 sequence is 14 residues long. As DNA, the CDR3 is TGCGCCAGCAGCTCGGAATCCCGGGGGGGGCGGCTGTTCTTC. This codes for CASSSESRGGRLFF.

This clonotype was seen many times. The genes are TRBV5-7 and TRBJ2-1; D uncertain. TRBV5-7 is reported as an ORF; its role is uncertain. V was shortened by 5 bases and J by 15 bases, with 15 bases between the two germline ends. The CDR3 covers 11 residues. The DNA for the CDR3 is TGTGCCAGCAGTTGCCGCTCCTGTCTGTTCTTC. Protein: CASSCRSCLFF.

This clonotype is labeled medium-sized. The chain links TRBV20-1 to TRBJ2-2; TRBD2 agrees at 12 bases. The CDR3 runs 16 residues. The ends lost 0 bases at V and 3 bases at J; junction bases unmatched: 2. Germline values: CDR1 DFQATT, CDR2 SNEGSKA (reference sequence). This chain's CDR3 is CSARDPSGGDTGELFF. CDR3 bases: TGCAGTGCTAGAGATCCTAGCGGGGGGGACACCGGGGAGCTGTTTTTT.

This clonotype came up many times. V usage is TRBV20-1 and J usage is TRBJ2-7; 8 bases align to TRBD1. Germline trimming cut 6 bases from V and 3 bases from J; bases unmatched to any gene: 4. Germline assignment: CDR1 DFQATT and CDR2 SNEGSKA (reference sequence). CDR3 length: 12 residues. The DNA for the CDR3 is TGCAGTGCAGGACAGGGACACTACGAGCAGTACTTC. Protein product: CSAGQGHYEQYF.

The table lists this clonotype with many counts. J is TRBJ1-5 and V is TRBV29-1; D possibly corresponds to TRBD1 (5 bases). Germline values: CDR1 SQVTM, CDR2 ANQGSEA. The V end was cut by 4 bases, the J end by 5 bases, with 9 bases between. The CDR3 is 12 amino acids. The CDR3 spells CSVAWGDQPQHF. In DNA form, the CDR3 reads TGCAGCGTTGCTTGGGGGGATCAGCCCCAGCATTTT.

This clonotype was counted many times. This rearrangement joins TRBV5-1 to TRBJ2-1, with TRBD1 as a possible D gene (7 bases). The CDR3 runs 14 residues. V lost 4 bases to trimming and J lost 6 bases, with 14 bases between them. CDR1 and CDR2 from the germline V gene are SGHRS and YFSETQ. For the CDR3, the DNA is TGCGCCAGCAGCCGGAGGGGACAGACCAATGAGCAGTTCTTC. Encoded protein: CASSRRGQTNEQFF.